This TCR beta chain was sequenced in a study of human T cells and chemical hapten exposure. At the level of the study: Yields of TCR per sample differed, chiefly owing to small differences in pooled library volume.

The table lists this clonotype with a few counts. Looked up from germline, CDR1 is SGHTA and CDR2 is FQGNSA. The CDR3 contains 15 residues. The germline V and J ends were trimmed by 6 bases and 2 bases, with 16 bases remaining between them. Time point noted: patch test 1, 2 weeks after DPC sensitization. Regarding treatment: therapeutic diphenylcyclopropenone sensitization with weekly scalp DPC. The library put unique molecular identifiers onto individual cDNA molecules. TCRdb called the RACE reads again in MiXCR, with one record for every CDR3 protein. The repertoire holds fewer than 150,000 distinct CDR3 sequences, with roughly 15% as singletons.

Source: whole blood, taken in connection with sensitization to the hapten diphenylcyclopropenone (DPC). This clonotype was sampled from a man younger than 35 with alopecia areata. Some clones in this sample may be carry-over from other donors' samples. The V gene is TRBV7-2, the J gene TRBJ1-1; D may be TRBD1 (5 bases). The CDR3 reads CASRPGRIFNTEAFF. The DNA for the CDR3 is TGTGCCAGCAGGCCGGGACGGATTTTCAACACTGAAGCTTTCTTT.